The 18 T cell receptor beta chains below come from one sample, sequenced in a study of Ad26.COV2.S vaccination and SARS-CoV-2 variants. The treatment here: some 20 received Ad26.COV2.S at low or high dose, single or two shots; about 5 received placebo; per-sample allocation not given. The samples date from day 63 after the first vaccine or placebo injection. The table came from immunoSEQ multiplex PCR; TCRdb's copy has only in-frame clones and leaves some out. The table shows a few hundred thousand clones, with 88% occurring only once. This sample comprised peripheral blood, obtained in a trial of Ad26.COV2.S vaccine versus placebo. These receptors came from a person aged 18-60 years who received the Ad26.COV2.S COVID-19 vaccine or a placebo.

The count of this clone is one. The CDR3 nucleotides read TGCGCCAGCAGCTTGGGTGGCCTTGGTCAGCCCCAGCATTTT. This sequence encodes CASSLGGLGQPQHF. V gene TRBV5-1 combines with J gene TRBJ1-5; no definite D call. This CDR3 is built from 14 residues. CDR1 is SGHRS and CDR2 is YFSETQ in the germline V gene. Trimming removed 0 bases at V and 6 bases at J, with 10 bases between. Together with reference TRBV5-1 and TRBJ1-5, the CDR3 gives the full variable domain: KAGVTQTPRYLIKTRGQQVTLSCSPISGHRSVSWYQQTPGQGLQFLFEYFSETQRNKGNFPGRFSGRQFSNSRSEMNVSTLELGDSALYLCASSLGGLGQPQHFGDGTRLSIL.

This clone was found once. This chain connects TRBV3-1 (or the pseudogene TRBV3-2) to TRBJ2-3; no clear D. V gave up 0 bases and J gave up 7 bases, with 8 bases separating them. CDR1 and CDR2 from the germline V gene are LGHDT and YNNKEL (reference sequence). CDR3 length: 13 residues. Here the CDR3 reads CASSQDLPHTQYF. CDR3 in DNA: TGTGCCAGCAGCCAAGATCTCCCCCATACGCAGTATTTT.

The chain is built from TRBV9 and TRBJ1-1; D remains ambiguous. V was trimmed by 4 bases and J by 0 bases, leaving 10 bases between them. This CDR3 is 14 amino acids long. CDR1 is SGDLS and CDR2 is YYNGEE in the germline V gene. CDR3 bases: TGTGCCAGCAGCCCATCCCGGGTGAACACTGAAGCTTTCTTT. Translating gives CASSPSRVNTEAFF.

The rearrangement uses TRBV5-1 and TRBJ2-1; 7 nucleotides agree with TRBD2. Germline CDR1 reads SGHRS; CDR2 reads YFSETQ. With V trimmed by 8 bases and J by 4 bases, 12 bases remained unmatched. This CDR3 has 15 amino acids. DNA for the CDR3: TGCGCCAGGGTGCCAAGCGGGGACCTATACAATGAGCAGTTCTTC. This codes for CARVPSGDLYNEQFF.

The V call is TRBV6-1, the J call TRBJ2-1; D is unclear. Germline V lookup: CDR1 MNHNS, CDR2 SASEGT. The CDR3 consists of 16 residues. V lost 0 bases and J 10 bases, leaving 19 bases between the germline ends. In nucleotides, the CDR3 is TGTGCCAGCAGTGAAGCGCTTGGCCCTCTGGAAAGGGAGCAGTTCTTC. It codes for CASSEALGPLEREQFF.

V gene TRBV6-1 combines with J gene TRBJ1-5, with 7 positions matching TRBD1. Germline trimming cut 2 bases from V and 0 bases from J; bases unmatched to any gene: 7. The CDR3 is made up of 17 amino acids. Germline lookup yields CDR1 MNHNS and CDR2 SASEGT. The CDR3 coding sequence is TGTGCCAGCAGTGAAAAGGACAGGCTTGATAGCAATCAGCCCCAGCATTTT. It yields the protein CASSEKDRLDSNQPQHF.

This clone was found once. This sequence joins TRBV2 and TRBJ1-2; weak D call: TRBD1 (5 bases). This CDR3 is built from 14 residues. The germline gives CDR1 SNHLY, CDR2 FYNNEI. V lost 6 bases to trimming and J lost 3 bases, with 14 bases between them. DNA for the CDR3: TGTGCCAGCAGGGGGCAGGGAACTTACTATGGCTACACCTTC. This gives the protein CASRGQGTYYGYTF.

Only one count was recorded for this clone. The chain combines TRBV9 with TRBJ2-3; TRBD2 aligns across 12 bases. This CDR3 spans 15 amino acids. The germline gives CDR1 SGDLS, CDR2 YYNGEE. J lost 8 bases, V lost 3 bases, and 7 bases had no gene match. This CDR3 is CASSGRLAGESTQYF. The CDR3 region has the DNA TGTGCCAGCAGCGGAAGACTAGCGGGGGAATCTACGCAGTATTTT.

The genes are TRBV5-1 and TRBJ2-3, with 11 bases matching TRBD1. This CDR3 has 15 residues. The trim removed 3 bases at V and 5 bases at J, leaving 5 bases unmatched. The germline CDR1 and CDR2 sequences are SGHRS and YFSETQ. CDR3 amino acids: CASSSRDRGRDTQYF. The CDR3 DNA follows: TGCGCCAGCAGCTCTCGGGACAGGGGGAGAGATACGCAGTATTTT. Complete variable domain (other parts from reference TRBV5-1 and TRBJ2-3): KAGVTQTPRYLIKTRGQQVTLSCSPISGHRSVSWYQQTPGQGLQFLFEYFSETQRNKGNFPGRFSGRQFSNSRSEMNVSTLELGDSALYLCASSSRDRGRDTQYFGPGTRLTVL.

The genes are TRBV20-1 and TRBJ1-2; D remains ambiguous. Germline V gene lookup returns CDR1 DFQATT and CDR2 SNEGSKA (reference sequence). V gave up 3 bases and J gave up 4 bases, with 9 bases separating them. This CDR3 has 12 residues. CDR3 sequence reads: CSASNFTYGYTF. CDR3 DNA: TGCAGTGCTAGTAACTTTACCTATGGCTACACCTTC.

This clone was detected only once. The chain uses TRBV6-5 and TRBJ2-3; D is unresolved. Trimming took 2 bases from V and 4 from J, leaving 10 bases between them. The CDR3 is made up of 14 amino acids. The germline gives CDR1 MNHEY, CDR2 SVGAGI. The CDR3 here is CASSYALRADTQYF. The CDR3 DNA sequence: TGTGCCAGCAGTTACGCACTTAGGGCAGATACGCAGTATTTT.

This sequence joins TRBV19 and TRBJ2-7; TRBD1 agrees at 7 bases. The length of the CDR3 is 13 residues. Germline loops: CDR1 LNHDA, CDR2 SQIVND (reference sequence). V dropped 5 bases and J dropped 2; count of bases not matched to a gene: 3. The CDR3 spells CASSGGQAYEQYF. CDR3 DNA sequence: TGTGCCAGTAGTGGCGGACAGGCCTACGAGCAGTACTTC.

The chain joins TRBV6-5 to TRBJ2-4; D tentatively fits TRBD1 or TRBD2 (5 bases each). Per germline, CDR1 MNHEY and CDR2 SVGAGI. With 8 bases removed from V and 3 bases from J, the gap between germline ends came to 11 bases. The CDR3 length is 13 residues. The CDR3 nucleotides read TGTGCCAGCTGGGGGTTCGACAAAAACATTCAGTACTTC. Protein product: CASWGFDKNIQYF.

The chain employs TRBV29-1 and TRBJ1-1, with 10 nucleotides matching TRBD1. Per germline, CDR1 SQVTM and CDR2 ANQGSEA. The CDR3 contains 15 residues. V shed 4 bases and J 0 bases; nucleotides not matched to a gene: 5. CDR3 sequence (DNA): TGCAGCGTTGGCGGGACAGGGGCGATGAACACTGAAGCTTTCTTT. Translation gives CSVGGTGAMNTEAFF.

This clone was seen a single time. CDR3 in amino acids: CASSPDTANYGYTF. The CDR3 DNA reads as TGTGCCAGCTCACCGGACACAGCTAACTATGGCTACACCTTC. The rearrangement joins TRBV18 to TRBJ1-2; TRBD1 might be the D (5 bases). The CDR3 loop spans 14 amino acids. The V and J ends lost 3 bases and 0 bases respectively, with 8 bases between them. Germline lookup yields CDR1 KGHSH and CDR2 LQKENI.

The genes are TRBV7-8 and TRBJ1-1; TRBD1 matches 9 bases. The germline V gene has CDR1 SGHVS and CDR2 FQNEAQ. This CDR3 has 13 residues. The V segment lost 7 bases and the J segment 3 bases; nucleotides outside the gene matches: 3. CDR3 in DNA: TGTGCCAGCACAACAGGGGGCTACACTGAAGCTTTCTTT. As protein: CASTTGGYTEAFF.

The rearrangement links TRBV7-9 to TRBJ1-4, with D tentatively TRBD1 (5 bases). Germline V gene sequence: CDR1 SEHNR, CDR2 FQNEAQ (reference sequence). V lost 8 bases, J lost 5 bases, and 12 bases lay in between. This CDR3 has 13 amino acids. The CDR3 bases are TGTGCCAGCTCGGGGGTGCAAAATGAAAAACTGTTTTTT. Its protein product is CASSGVQNEKLFF.

The CDR3, as DNA: TGTGCCTGGAACCGTCGTGGAAGTGGCTACACCTTC. It is translated as CAWNRRGSGYTF. V gene TRBV30 combines with J gene TRBJ1-2; D not certain. The CDR3 runs to 12 residues. Trimming took 4 bases from V and 7 from J, leaving 13 bases between them. The V gene's germline CDR1 is GTSNPN and CDR2 SVGIG (reference sequence).